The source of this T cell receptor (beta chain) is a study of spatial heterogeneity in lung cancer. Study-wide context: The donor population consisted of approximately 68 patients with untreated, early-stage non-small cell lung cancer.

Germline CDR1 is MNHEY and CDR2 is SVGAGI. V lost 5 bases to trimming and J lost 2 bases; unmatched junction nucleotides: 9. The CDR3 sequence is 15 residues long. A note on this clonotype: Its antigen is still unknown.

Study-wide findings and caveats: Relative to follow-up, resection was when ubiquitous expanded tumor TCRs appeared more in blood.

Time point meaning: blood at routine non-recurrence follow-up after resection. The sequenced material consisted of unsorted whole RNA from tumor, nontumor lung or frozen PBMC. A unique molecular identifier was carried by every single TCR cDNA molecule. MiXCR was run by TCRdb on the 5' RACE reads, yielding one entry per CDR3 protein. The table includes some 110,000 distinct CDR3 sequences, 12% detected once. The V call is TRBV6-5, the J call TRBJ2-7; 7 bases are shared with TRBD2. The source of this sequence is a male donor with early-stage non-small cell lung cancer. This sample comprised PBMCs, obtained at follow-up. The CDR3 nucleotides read TGTGCCAGCAGTGACTTCCGACGGGGGGCCTACGAGCAGTACTTC. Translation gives CASSDFRRGAYEQYF.